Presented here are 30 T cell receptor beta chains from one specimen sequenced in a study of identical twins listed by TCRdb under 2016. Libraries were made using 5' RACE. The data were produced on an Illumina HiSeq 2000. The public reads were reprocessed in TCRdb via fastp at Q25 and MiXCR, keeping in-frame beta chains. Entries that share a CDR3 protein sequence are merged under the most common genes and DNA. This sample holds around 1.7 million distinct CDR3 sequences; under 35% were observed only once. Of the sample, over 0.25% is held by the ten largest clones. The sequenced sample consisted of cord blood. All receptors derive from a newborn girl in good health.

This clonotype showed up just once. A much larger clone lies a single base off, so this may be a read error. CDR3 loop: CASTSGTSGSYVQYF. For the CDR3, the DNA is TGTGCCAGCACCTCTGGGACTAGCGGGAGTTACGTGCAGTACTTC. The chain recombines TRBV3-1 with TRBJ2-5, with 14 bases lining up with TRBD2. The germline CDR1 and CDR2 sequences are LGHDT and YNNKEL (reference sequence). Losses at the gene ends were 7 bases for V and 11 bases for J; bases not matched to a gene: 12. The CDR3 length is 15 residues.

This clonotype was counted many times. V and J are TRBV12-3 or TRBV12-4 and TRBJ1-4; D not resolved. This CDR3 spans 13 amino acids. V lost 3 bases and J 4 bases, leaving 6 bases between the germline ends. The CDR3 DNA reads TGTGCCAGCAGTTTGTGGGGTAATGAAAAACTGTTTTTT. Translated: CASSLWGNEKLFF.

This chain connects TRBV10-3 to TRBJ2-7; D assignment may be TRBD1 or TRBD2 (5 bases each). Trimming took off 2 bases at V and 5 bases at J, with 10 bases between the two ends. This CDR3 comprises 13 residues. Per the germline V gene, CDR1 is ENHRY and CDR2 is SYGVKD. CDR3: CAISERGTHEQYF. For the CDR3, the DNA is TGTGCCATCAGTGAGCGAGGGACCCACGAGCAGTACTTC.

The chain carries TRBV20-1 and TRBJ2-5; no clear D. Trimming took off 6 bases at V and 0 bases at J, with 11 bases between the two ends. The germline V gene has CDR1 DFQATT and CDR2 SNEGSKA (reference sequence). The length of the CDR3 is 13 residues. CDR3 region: CSAIVVYQETQYF. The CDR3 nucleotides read TGCAGTGCAATCGTGGTGTACCAAGAGACCCAGTACTTC.

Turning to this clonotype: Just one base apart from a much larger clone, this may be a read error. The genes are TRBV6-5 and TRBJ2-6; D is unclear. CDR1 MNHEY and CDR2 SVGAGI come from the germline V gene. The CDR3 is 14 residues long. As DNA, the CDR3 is TGTGCCGGCAGTTACAGCTCTGGGGCCAACGTCCTGACTTTC. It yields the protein CAGSYSSGANVLTF.

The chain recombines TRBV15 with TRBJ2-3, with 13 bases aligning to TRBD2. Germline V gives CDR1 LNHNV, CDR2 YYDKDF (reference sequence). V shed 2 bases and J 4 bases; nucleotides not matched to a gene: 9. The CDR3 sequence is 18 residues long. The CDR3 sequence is CATSRHRTSGGWADTQYF. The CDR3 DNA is TGTGCCACCAGCAGACATAGGACTAGCGGGGGTTGGGCAGATACGCAGTATTTT. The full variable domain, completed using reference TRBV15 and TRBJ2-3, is DAMVIQNPRYQVTQFGKPVTLSCSQTLNHNVMYWYQQKSSQAPKLLFHYYDKDFNNEADTPDNFQSRRPNTSFCFLDIRSPGLGDTAMYLCATSRHRTSGGWADTQYFGPGTRLTVL.

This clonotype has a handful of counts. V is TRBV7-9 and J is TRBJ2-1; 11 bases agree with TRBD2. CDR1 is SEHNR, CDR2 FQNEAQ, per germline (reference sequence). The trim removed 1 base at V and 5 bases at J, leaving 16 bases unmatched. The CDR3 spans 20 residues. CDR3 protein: CASSLGLLAGVPGANNEQFF. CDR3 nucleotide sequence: TGTGCCAGCAGCTTAGGGCTACTAGCGGGGGTACCAGGGGCCAACAATGAGCAGTTCTTC.

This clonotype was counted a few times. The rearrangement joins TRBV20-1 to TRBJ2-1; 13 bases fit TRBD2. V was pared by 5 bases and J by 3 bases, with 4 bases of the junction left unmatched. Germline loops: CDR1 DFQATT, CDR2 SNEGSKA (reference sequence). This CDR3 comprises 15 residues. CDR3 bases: TGCAGTGCTTCGGGACTAGCGGGGATCTACAATGAGCAGTTCTTC. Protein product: CSASGLAGIYNEQFF.

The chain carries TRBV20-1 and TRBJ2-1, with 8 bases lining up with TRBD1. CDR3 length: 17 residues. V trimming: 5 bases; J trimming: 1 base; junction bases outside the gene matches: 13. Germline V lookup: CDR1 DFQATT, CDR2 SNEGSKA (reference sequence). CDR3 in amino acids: CSAARTGLSGSYNEQFF. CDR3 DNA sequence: TGCAGTGCTGCCCGGACAGGGCTATCGGGTTCCTACAATGAGCAGTTCTTC.

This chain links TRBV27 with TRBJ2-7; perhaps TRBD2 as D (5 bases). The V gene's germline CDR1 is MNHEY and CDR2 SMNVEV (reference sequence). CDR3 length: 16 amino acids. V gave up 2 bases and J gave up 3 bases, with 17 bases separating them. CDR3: CASSLRFGVLSYEQYF. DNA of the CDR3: TGTGCCAGCAGTTTACGGTTCGGGGTTTTGAGCTACGAGCAGTACTTC.

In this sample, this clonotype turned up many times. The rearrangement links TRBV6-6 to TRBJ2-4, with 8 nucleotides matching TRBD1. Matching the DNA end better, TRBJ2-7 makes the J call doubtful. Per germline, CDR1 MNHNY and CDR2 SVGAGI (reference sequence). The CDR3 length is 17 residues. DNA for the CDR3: TGTGCCAGCAGCCGCCTTGTACGGACAGGGAACCGGTACGAGCAGTACTTC. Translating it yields CASSRLVRTGNRYEQYF.

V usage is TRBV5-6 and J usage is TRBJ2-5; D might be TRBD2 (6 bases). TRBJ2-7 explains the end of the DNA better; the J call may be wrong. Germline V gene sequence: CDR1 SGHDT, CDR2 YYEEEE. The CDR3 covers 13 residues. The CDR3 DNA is TGTGCCAGCAGCTCGGACTATGACTACGAGCAGTACTTC. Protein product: CASSSDYDYEQYF.

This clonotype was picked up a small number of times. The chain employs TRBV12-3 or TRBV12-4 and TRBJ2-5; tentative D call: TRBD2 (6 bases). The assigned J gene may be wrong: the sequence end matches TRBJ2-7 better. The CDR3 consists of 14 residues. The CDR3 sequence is CASSWSGTGYEQYF. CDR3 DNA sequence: TGTGCCAGCAGCTGGTCAGGGACTGGCTACGAGCAGTACTTC.

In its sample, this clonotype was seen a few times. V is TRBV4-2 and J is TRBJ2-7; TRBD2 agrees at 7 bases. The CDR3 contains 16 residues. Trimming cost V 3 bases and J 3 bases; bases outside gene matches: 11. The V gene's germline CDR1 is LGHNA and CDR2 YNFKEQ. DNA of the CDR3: TGTGCCAGCAGCCACCCTTGGAGCGGGGAGAACTACGAGCAGTACTTC. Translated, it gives CASSHPWSGENYEQYF.

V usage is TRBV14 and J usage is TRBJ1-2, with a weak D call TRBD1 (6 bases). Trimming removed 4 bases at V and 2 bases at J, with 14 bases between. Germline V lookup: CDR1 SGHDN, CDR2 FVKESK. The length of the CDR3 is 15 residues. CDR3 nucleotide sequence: TGTGCCAGCAGCCCGGGACACCAAAGGAACTATGGCTACACCTTC. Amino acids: CASSPGHQRNYGYTF.

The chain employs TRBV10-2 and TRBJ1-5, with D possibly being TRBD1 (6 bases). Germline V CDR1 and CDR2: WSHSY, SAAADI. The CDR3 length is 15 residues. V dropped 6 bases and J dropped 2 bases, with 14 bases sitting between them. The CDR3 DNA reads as TGCGCCAGCAGAGGGGGGGCGGGCGGCAATCAGCCCCAGCATTTT. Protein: CASRGGAGGNQPQHF.

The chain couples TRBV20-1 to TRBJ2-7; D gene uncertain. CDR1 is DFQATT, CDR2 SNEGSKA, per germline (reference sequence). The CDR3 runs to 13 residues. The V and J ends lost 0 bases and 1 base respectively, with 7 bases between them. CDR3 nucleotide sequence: TGCAGTGCTAGAGATGTGACGTCCTACGAGCAGTACTTC. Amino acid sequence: CSARDVTSYEQYF.

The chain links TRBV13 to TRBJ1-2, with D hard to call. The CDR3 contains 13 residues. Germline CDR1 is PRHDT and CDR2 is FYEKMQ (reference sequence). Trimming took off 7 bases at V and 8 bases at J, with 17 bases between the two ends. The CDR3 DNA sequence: TGTGCCAGCACACGGGCGGCAGGAGGAGGCTACACCTTC. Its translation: CASTRAAGGGYTF.

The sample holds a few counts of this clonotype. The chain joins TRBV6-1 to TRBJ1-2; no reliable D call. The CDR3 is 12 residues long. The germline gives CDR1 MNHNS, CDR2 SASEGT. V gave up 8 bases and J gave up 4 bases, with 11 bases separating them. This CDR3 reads CASFVNVYGYTF. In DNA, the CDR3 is TGTGCCAGCTTTGTAAACGTCTATGGCTACACCTTC.

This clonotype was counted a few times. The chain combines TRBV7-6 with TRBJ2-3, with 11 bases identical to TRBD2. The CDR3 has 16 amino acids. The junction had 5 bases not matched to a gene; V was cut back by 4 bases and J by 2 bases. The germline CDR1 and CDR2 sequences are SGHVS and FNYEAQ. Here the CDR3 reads CASSSLAGAITDTQYF. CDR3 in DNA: TGTGCCAGCAGCTCACTAGCGGGAGCTATCACAGATACGCAGTATTTT. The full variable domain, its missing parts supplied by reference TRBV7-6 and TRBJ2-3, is GAGVSQSPRYKVTKRGQDVALRCDPISGHVSLYWYRQALGQGPEFLTYFNYEAQQDKSGLPNDRFSAERPEGSISTLTIQRTEQRDSAMYRCASSSLAGAITDTQYFGPGTRLTVL.

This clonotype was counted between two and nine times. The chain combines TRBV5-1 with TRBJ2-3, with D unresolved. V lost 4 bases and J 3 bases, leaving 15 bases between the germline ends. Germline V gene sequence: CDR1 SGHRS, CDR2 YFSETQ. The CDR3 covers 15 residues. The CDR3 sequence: CASSVVEASTDTQYF. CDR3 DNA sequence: TGCGCCAGCAGCGTTGTAGAAGCAAGTACAGATACGCAGTATTTT.

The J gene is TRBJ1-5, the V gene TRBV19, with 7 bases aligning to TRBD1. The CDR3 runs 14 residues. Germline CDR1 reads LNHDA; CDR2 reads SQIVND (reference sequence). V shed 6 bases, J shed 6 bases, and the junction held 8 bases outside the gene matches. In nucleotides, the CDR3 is TGTGCCAGTAGGCTGACAGGGAGGGTTCAGCCCCAGCATTTT. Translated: CASRLTGRVQPQHF.

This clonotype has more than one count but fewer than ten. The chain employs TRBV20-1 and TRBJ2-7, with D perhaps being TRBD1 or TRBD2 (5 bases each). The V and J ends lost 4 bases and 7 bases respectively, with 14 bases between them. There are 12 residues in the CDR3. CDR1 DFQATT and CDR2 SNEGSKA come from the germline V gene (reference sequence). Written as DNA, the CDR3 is TGCAGTGCTAAGGGACGGCTCTTGGAGCAGTACTTC. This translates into CSAKGRLLEQYF.

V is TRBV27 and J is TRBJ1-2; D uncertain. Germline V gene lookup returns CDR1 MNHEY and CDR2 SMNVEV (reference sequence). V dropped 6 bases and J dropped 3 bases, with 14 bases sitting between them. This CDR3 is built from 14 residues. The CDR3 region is CASSITGFHYGYTF. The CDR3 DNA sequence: TGTGCCAGCAGCATCACTGGGTTCCACTATGGCTACACCTTC.

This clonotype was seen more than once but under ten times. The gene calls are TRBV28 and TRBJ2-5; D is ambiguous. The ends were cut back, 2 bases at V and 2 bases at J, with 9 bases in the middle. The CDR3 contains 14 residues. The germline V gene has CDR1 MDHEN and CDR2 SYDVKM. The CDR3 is CASSLLRIQETQYF. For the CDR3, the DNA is TGTGCCAGCAGTTTACTCAGGATACAAGAGACCCAGTACTTC.

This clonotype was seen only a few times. This CDR3 is CASSLVVGLAEETQYF. CDR3 nucleotides: TGTGCCAGCAGCTTAGTTGTAGGGCTAGCGGAAGAGACCCAGTACTTC. The chain carries TRBV7-2 and TRBJ2-5; 7 bases are a match to TRBD2. Germline lookup yields CDR1 SGHTA and CDR2 FQGNSA. This CDR3 has 16 residues. Trimming at V came to 1 base and at J to 3 bases, leaving 8 bases not matched to a gene.

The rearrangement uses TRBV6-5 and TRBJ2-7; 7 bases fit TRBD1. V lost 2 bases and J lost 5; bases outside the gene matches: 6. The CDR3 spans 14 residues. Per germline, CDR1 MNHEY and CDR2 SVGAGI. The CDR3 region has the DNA TGTGCCAGCAGTTACAGGGCAGGGGGAGACGAGCAGTACTTC. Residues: CASSYRAGGDEQYF.

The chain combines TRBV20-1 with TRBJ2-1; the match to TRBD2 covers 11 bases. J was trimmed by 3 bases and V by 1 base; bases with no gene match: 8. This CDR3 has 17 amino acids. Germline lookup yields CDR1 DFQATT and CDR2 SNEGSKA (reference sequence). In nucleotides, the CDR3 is TGCAGTGCTAGAGTGGTAGCGGGAGGGCCTGGCTACAATGAGCAGTTCTTC. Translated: CSARVVAGGPGYNEQFF.

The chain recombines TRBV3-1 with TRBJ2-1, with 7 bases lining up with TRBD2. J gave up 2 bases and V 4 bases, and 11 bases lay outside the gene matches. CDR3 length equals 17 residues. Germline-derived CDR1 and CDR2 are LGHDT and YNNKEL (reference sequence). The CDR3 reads CASSPKGGLAAYNEQFF. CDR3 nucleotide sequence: TGTGCCAGCAGCCCAAAAGGCGGGCTAGCGGCCTACAATGAGCAGTTCTTC.

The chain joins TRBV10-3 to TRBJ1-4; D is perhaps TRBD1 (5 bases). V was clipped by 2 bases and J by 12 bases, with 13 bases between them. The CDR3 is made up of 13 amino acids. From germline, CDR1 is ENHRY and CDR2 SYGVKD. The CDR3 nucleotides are TGTGCCATCAGTGAGGGGGGGACTGGGGAACTGTTTTTT. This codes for CAISEGGTGELFF.